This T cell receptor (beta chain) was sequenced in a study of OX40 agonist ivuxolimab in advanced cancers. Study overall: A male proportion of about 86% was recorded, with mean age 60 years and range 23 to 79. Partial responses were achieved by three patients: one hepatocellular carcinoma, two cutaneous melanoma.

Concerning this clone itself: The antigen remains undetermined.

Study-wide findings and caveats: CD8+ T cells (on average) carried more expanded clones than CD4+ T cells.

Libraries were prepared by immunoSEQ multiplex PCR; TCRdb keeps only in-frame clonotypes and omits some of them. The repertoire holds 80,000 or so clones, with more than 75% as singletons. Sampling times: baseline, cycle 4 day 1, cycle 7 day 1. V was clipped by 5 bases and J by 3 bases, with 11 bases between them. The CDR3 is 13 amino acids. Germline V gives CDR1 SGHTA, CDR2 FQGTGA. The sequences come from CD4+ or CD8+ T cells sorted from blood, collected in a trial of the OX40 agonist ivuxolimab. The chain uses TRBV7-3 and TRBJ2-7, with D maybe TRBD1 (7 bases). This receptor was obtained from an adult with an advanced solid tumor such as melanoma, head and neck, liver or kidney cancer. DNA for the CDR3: TGTGCCAGCAGCCCCCAGGGGGGCTACGAGCAGTACTTC. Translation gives CASSPQGGYEQYF.